The TCR beta chain described here comes from a study of blood T cell repertoires in COVID-19. About the research overall: COVID-19 samples from acute and convalescent phases originated in the United States, Italy and Spain. PBMCs, B-cell-depleted T cells, or T cells provided the cDNA or gDNA that made up the material.

The V gene's germline CDR1 is SGHRS and CDR2 YFSETQ. Trimming at V came to 0 bases and at J to 6 bases, leaving 11 bases not matched to a gene. The CDR3 covers 16 residues. As processed by the authors: Estimates of nucleated cell counts were drawn from the amplification of reference gene primers. Method: immunoSEQ multiplex PCR; TCRdb's copy keeps in-frame clones and lacks some. V, J and clone size were drawn from that table, and D and trimming were deduced from the DNA. Counted here are tens of thousands of clones, roughly nine tenths occurring once; the ten biggest clones make up about 15%. The material sequenced was peripheral blood. The origin of this receptor is an elderly man with acute or convalescent COVID-19. V and J are TRBV5-1 and TRBJ1-2; TRBD1 matches 7 bases. As DNA, the CDR3 is TGCGCCAGCAGCTTGGCTGCGTCAGGGGGTCTCCATGGCTACACCTTC. It codes for CASSLAASGGLHGYTF.